Listed here are 32 T cell receptor beta chains from one sample, sequenced in a study of blood T cell repertoires in COVID-19. The method was immunoSEQ multiplex PCR; TCRdb's version includes in-frame clones alone and lacks a portion of them. The sample contains around 110,000 clones, approximately 87% of which appear only once. Sequences were obtained from peripheral blood. The receptors were sampled from a young man with acute or convalescent COVID-19.

The V call is TRBV3-1 (or the pseudogene TRBV3-2), the J call TRBJ2-7; tentatively, D is TRBD1 (6 bases). Germline values: CDR1 LGHDT, CDR2 YNNKEL (reference sequence). V lost 8 bases and J lost 3, with 14 bases in between. The CDR3 is made up of 13 amino acids. In DNA form, the CDR3 reads TGTGCCAGCCCGTGGGACACCTACTACGAGCAGTACTTC. Translating gives CASPWDTYYEQYF.

The J gene is TRBJ1-1, the V gene TRBV29-1; TRBD1 agrees at 8 bases. The trim removed 6 bases at V and 9 bases at J, leaving 15 bases unmatched. The CDR3 loop spans 14 amino acids. Germline V CDR1 and CDR2: SQVTM, ANQGSEA. The CDR3 DNA is TGCAGCGTCCACAGGGGGGAGGGAACACCGAAAGCTTTCTTT. It specifies CSVHRGEGTPKAFF.

This clone was picked up a small number of times. V is TRBV3-1 (or the pseudogene TRBV3-2) and J is TRBJ2-2, with TRBD1 as a possible D gene (5 bases). CDR1 is LGHDT, CDR2 YNNKEL, per germline (reference sequence). There are 17 residues in the CDR3. With 3 bases removed from V and 3 bases from J, the gap between germline ends came to 17 bases. CDR3 residues: CASSHLVQVGDTGELFF. In DNA, the CDR3 is TGTGCCAGCAGCCACCTCGTACAGGTTGGGGACACCGGGGAGCTGTTTTTT.

The CDR3 sequence is CASSWGDSYEQYF. In DNA form, the CDR3 reads TGTGCCAGCAGCTGGGGGGACTCCTACGAGCAGTACTTC. V usage is TRBV7-9 and J usage is TRBJ2-7, with D possibly matching TRBD2 (6 bases). The V and J ends lost 4 bases and 0 bases respectively, with 7 bases between them. CDR1 SEHNR and CDR2 FQNEAQ come from the germline V gene (reference sequence). The CDR3 extends over 13 amino acids.

This clone was counted once. The junction and the germline gene differ at one end; a read error may be behind it. The gene calls are TRBV7-7 and TRBJ2-7; the match to TRBD2 covers 9 bases. Per germline, CDR1 SSHAT and CDR2 FNYEAQ (reference sequence). This CDR3 is built from 15 residues. CDR3 in amino acids: CASSSERGASYEQYF. CDR3 nucleotides: TGTGCTAGCAGCTCCGAGCGGGGGGCCTCCTACGAGCAGTACTTC.

This chain links TRBV6-5 with TRBJ1-5; D is unclear. CDR1 and CDR2 from the germline V gene are MNHEY and SVGAGI. There are 14 residues in the CDR3. Trimming left V 7 bases short and J 5 bases short, with 15 bases between. CDR3 in amino acids: CASTGGREYQPQHF. CDR3 sequence (DNA): TGTGCCAGCACCGGAGGTAGGGAGTATCAGCCCCAGCATTTT.

The V and J genes are TRBV19 and TRBJ1-1; D is possibly TRBD1 (5 bases). Trimming cost V 3 bases and J 0 bases, with 11 bases left between them. The length of the CDR3 is 15 residues. The germline V gene has CDR1 LNHDA and CDR2 SQIVND (reference sequence). DNA for the CDR3: TGTGCCAGTAGTATTGAGACAGCGATGAACACTGAAGCTTTCTTT. Translating it yields CASSIETAMNTEAFF.

This clone has only a few counts. The chain has TRBV19 and TRBJ1-4; D is possibly TRBD1 (5 bases). Germline assignment: CDR1 LNHDA and CDR2 SQIVND (reference sequence). V was trimmed by 5 bases and J by 0 bases, leaving 7 bases between them. The CDR3 length is 14 residues. The CDR3 DNA sequence: TGTGCCAGTAGTTACAGGACAACTAATGAAAAACTGTTTTTT. Its translation is CASSYRTTNEKLFF.

The CDR3 DNA follows: TGTGCCAGTAGTATAGATCTGATAGGGGGCGAAAACTCACCCCTCCACTTT. It yields the protein CASSIDLIGGENSPLHF. The V call is TRBV19, the J call TRBJ1-6, with 7 nucleotides matching TRBD1. CDR3 length equals 17 residues. Per germline, CDR1 LNHDA and CDR2 SQIVND (reference sequence). Trimming at V came to 0 bases and at J to 10 bases, leaving 12 bases not matched to a gene.

This chain uses TRBV27 with TRBJ2-5; 7 bases align to TRBD2. The germline gives CDR1 MNHEY, CDR2 SMNVEV (reference sequence). This CDR3 spans 13 amino acids. V shed 0 bases and J 8 bases; nucleotides not matched to a gene: 3. CDR3 sequence (DNA): TGTGCCAGCAGTTTATCGGGGGGGAGAACCCAGTACTTC. It translates to CASSLSGGRTQYF.

This clone is categorized as medium-sized. CDR3 in amino acids: CASSKARPSYEQYV. In nucleotides, the CDR3 is TGTGCCAGCAGCAAAGCGAGGCCTAGCTACGAGCAGTACGTC. V and J are TRBV21-1 and TRBJ2-7; the tabulated D call, TRBD2, remains unverified against the DNA. TRBV21-1 is recorded as a pseudogene. CDR3 length: 14 residues.

This clone was recorded once. This chain joins TRBV27 and TRBJ2-3, with D possibly TRBD2 on 6 matching bases. Germline-derived CDR1 and CDR2 are MNHEY and SMNVEV (reference sequence). The CDR3 has 16 residues. The ends were cut back, 5 bases at V and 0 bases at J, with 15 bases in the middle. As DNA, the CDR3 is TGTGCCAGCAGTCCCACCGGGGGTCGGAGCACAGATACGCAGTATTTT. As protein: CASSPTGGRSTDTQYF.

This clone was found once. This chain uses TRBV9 with TRBJ2-2; 7 bases fit TRBD1. Germline loops: CDR1 SGDLS, CDR2 YYNGEE. The CDR3 runs 16 residues. Trimming at V came to 2 bases and at J to 4 bases, leaving 8 bases not matched to a gene. The CDR3 DNA sequence: TGTGCCAGCAGCGTCTCAACAGGGGTTATCACCGGGGAGCTGTTTTTT. This codes for CASSVSTGVITGELFF.

The J gene is TRBJ2-3, the V gene TRBV23-1, with 8 bases matching TRBD2. TRBV23-1 is given ORF status, its function remaining uncertain. CDR3 size: 12 residues. For the CDR3, the DNA is TGCACCACGCTCGGGGGGGCGGATACGCAGTATTTT. This sequence encodes CTTLGGADTQYF.

The gene calls are TRBV30 and TRBJ2-3; 11 nucleotides align to TRBD1. The CDR3 consists of 15 residues. V was clipped by 6 bases and J by 5 bases; unmatched bases: 10. The germline V gene has CDR1 GTSNPN and CDR2 SVGIG (reference sequence). The CDR3 loop reads CACDPRDRGIDTQYF. Here the CDR3 DNA reads TGTGCCTGCGACCCCCGGGACAGGGGGATAGATACGCAGTATTTT.

The chain combines TRBV25-1 with TRBJ2-1, with a tentative D call TRBD2 (5 bases). V dropped 8 bases and J dropped 10 bases, with 18 bases sitting between them. CDR1 is MGHDK, CDR2 SYGVNS, per germline. The CDR3 length is 13 residues. CDR3 DNA: TGTGCCAGCGCCCCTCTAGCTCGATCCGAGCAGTTCTTC. It specifies CASAPLARSEQFF.

J is TRBJ1-2 and V is TRBV5-4; 9 positions agree with TRBD1. The CDR3 runs 15 residues. V dropped 7 bases and J dropped 0; count of bases not matched to a gene: 7. The V gene's germline CDR1 is SGHNT and CDR2 YYREEE (reference sequence). In DNA form, the CDR3 reads TGTGCCAGCGCCCAGGGACAGGGCTCTAACTATGGCTACACCTTC. Its protein product is CASAQGQGSNYGYTF.

This chain connects TRBV3-1 (or the pseudogene TRBV3-2) to TRBJ1-6; a weak D match, TRBD1 (6 bases). CDR1 LGHDT and CDR2 YNNKEL come from the germline V gene (reference sequence). This CDR3 has 16 residues. V was cut by 4 bases and J by 7 bases, with 17 bases left in between. The CDR3 sequence is CASSLTGSVLNSPLHF. In DNA form, the CDR3 reads TGTGCCAGCAGCCTTACAGGGTCTGTTTTGAATTCACCCCTCCACTTT.

V and J are TRBV12-2 and TRBJ2-4; the table's D call, TRBD1, has no DNA check behind it. TRBV12-2 is a pseudogene. CDR3 length: 16 amino acids. The CDR3 region is CASRPLSGTQGNIQYF. In DNA, the CDR3 is TGTGCAAGTCGCCCCCTTTCCGGGACCCAGGGGAACATTCAGTACTTC.

In this sample, this clone turned up a few times. This chain links TRBV4-1 with TRBJ2-7; 9 bases fit TRBD2. The germline gives CDR1 MGHRA, CDR2 YSYEKL. The CDR3 runs to 15 residues. The trim removed 6 bases at V and 4 bases at J, leaving 10 bases unmatched. The CDR3 DNA is TGCGCCAGCAGTCCCCTTGCGGGGGGGGTTTACGAGCAGTACTTC. Protein sequence: CASSPLAGGVYEQYF.

The V and J genes are TRBV25-1 and TRBJ2-3; 7 bases are shared with TRBD2. The CDR3 loop spans 15 amino acids. CDR1 is MGHDK and CDR2 is SYGVNS in the germline V gene. Trimming cost V 4 bases and J 0 bases; bases outside gene matches: 4. Here the CDR3 DNA reads TGTGCCAGCAGTGCAAGACTAGCTAGCACAGATACGCAGTATTTT. It is translated as CASSARLASTDTQYF.

The V and J genes are TRBV4-2 and TRBJ2-7; 9 bases map to TRBD1. V shed 0 bases, J shed 4 bases, and the junction held 10 bases outside the gene matches. CDR1 is LGHNA, CDR2 YNFKEQ, per germline. The CDR3 loop spans 17 amino acids. The CDR3 DNA follows: TGTGCCAGCAGCCAAGATGGGGGCACAGGGGGCAGGTACGAGCAGTACTTC. Translating it yields CASSQDGGTGGRYEQYF.

The chain combines TRBV21-1 with TRBJ2-3; the table assigns TRBD2, which was not confirmed against the DNA. TRBV21-1 is flagged as a pseudogene. The length of the CDR3 is 17 residues. The CDR3 spells CASSKNDRTEATDTQYF. DNA for the CDR3: TGTGCCAGCAGCAAAAATGATAGAACGGAGGCCACAGATACGCAGTATTTT.

The sample holds a few counts of this clone. J is TRBJ1-1 and V is TRBV19, with no clear D. This CDR3 spans 13 amino acids. Trimming took 7 bases from V and 0 from J, leaving 9 bases between them. Germline V gives CDR1 LNHDA, CDR2 SQIVND (reference sequence). The DNA of the CDR3 is TGTGCCAGTATGGGCAGCTTGAACACTGAAGCTTTCTTT. It encodes CASMGSLNTEAFF.

The chain is built from TRBV4-2 and TRBJ2-7; a weak D match, TRBD1 (6 bases). V gave up 2 bases and J gave up 0 bases, with 17 bases separating them. Per the germline V gene, CDR1 is LGHNA and CDR2 is YNFKEQ. This CDR3 region has 17 residues. In DNA form, the CDR3 reads TGTGCCAGCAGCCAACCAAAGTCGGGACAATTCTCCTACGAGCAGTACTTC. Protein product: CASSQPKSGQFSYEQYF.

The rearrangement links TRBV2 to TRBJ1-1, with 8 nucleotides matching TRBD1. Germline V gene sequence: CDR1 SNHLY, CDR2 FYNNEI. Trimming at V came to 4 bases and at J to 2 bases, leaving 3 bases not matched to a gene. The CDR3 has 14 amino acids. CDR3 nucleotide sequence: TGTGCCAGCAGTGGAGGACAGGGAAACACTGAAGCTTTCTTT. Its protein is CASSGGQGNTEAFF.

The gene calls are TRBV7-2 and TRBJ2-3, with TRBD2 matching 11 bases. V lost 4 bases and J lost 5; bases outside the gene matches: 8. The V gene's germline CDR1 is SGHTA and CDR2 FQGNSA. CDR3 length: 16 residues. The CDR3 sequence: CASSSTLGTSGDTQYF. The DNA for the CDR3 is TGTGCCAGCAGCTCGACCTTGGGGACTAGCGGAGATACGCAGTATTTT.

The gene calls are TRBV10-2 and TRBJ2-3, with 11 bases identical to TRBD2. CDR3 length equals 16 residues. From germline, CDR1 is WSHSY and CDR2 SAAADI. The junction had 4 bases not matched to a gene; V was cut back by 3 bases and J by 2 bases. The CDR3 nucleotides read TGCGCCAGCAGTGAATTAGCGGGAGGGACCACAGATACGCAGTATTTT. Translated, it gives CASSELAGGTTDTQYF.

The genes are TRBV19 and TRBJ2-5; 8 bases map to TRBD2. V shed 3 bases, J shed 4 bases, and the junction held 4 bases outside the gene matches. CDR1 is LNHDA and CDR2 is SQIVND in the germline V gene (reference sequence). The CDR3 is 14 amino acids. CDR3 nucleotide sequence: TGTGCCAGTAGTATCCCCGGACTAGCAGAGACCCAGTACTTC. This sequence encodes CASSIPGLAETQYF.

This clone is a singleton in its sample. The V gene is TRBV7-9, the J gene TRBJ1-1; D gene unclear. Trimming left V 3 bases short and J 3 bases short, with 14 bases between. Germline V gene sequence: CDR1 SEHNR, CDR2 FQNEAQ (reference sequence). CDR3 length: 15 residues. The CDR3 reads CASSLGTGGDTEAFF. The CDR3, as DNA: TGTGCCAGCAGCTTGGGAACGGGAGGAGACACTGAAGCTTTCTTT. The full variable domain, completed using reference TRBV7-9 and TRBJ1-1, is DTGVSQNPRHKITKRGQNVTFRCDPISEHNRLYWYRQTLGQGPEFLTYFQNEAQLEKSRLLSDRFSAERPKGSFSTLEIQRTEQGDSAMYLCASSLGTGGDTEAFFGQGTRLTVV.

The V call is TRBV7-9, the J call TRBJ2-1; 11 bases are a match to TRBD2. Germline-derived CDR1 and CDR2 are SEHNR and FQNEAQ (reference sequence). This CDR3 has 14 amino acids. V lost 4 bases to trimming and J lost 9 bases; unmatched junction nucleotides: 5. The CDR3 loop is CASSYSGGAGEQFF. DNA of the CDR3: TGTGCCAGCAGCTATAGCGGGGGGGCCGGTGAGCAGTTCTTC. The whole variable domain, remainder taken from reference TRBV7-9 and TRBJ2-1, is DTGVSQNPRHKITKRGQNVTFRCDPISEHNRLYWYRQTLGQGPEFLTYFQNEAQLEKSRLLSDRFSAERPKGSFSTLEIQRTEQGDSAMYLCASSYSGGAGEQFFGPGTRLTVL.

The chain combines TRBV14 with TRBJ1-2, with 7 bases identical to TRBD1. Germline lookup yields CDR1 SGHDN and CDR2 FVKESK. The CDR3 sequence is 13 residues long. V shed 5 bases, J shed 7 bases, and the junction held 7 bases outside the gene matches. CDR3 sequence (DNA): TGTGCCAGCAGCTTCGGACAGGTTCGTGGCTACACCTTC. Translated: CASSFGQVRGYTF. The full variable domain, its missing parts supplied by reference TRBV14 and TRBJ1-2, is EAGVTQFPSHSVIEKGQTVTLRCDPISGHDNLYWYRRVMGKEIKFLLHFVKESKQDESGMPNNRFLAERTGGTYSTLKVQPAELEDSGVYFCASSFGQVRGYTFGSGTRLTVV.